The clone carrying this T cell receptor (beta chain) has ten or more counts. The ends lost 3 bases at V and 0 bases at J; junction bases unmatched: 11. The V gene's germline CDR1 is SGHAT and CDR2 FQNNGV. The CDR3 contains 18 residues. The data derive from a study of T cells in Graves' hyperthyroidism and ophthalmopathy. RNA transcripts yielded amplified TCR beta CDR3 regions. The TCR CDR3 was amplified in a first-round RT-PCR using the HTBI primer set. TCRdb redid the calling of the multiplex PCR reads with MiXCR, one entry per CDR3 protein. The table has under 450,000 distinct CDR3 sequences, approximately 15% seen once; the top ten hold 20% to 25%. Newly diagnosed hyperthyroidism patients aged 18 to 65 years had disease lasting under 2 months.

Material: blood. V usage is TRBV11-2 and J usage is TRBJ2-3; 8 bases fit TRBD1. This TCR was sampled from a man aged 30 to 39 with Graves' hyperthyroidism that later progressed to Graves' ophthalmopathy. CDR3 loop: CASSLRYRDRMSTDTQYF. In DNA, the CDR3 is TGTGCCAGCAGCTTGAGGTACCGGGACAGGATGAGCACAGATACGCAGTATTTT.